Presented here are 29 T cell receptor beta chains from one specimen sequenced in a study of T cell responses to AZD1222 COVID-19 vaccine. Clones were read by immunoSEQ multiplex PCR, and TCRdb kept only the in-frame ones, dropping some. The sample holds about 97,000 clones, 88% seen once. Sequenced here: peripheral blood, sampled on day 0 of AZD1222 vaccination. The receptors stem from an adult in good health.

The CDR3 sequence: CASSLNRDMSGANVLTF. CDR3 coding DNA: TGCGCCAGCAGCCTCAACCGGGACATGTCTGGGGCCAACGTCCTGACTTTC. V and J are TRBV4-3 and TRBJ2-6; maybe TRBD1 (6 bases). With 4 bases removed from V and 1 base from J, the gap between germline ends came to 14 bases. The CDR3 covers 17 residues. Per the germline V gene, CDR1 is LGHNA and CDR2 is YSLEER.

This chain links TRBV21-1 with TRBJ1-4. TRBV21-1 is listed as a pseudogene. The CDR3 is 15 residues long. CDR3 nucleotides: TGTGCCAGCAGCAGAAATTATGCAACTAATGAAAAACTGTTTTTT. It is translated as CASSRNYATNEKLFF.

The V gene is TRBV28, the J gene TRBJ1-4; tentatively, D is TRBD1 (5 bases). Deletions cut 5 bases from V and 2 bases from J, with 21 bases between. Germline lookup yields CDR1 MDHEN and CDR2 SYDVKM. The CDR3 length is 18 residues. CDR3 amino acids: CASSPRGATLHTNEKLFF. CDR3 nucleotides: TGTGCCAGCAGTCCTAGGGGCGCTACACTGCATACTAATGAAAAACTGTTTTTT.

The rearrangement links TRBV4-1 to TRBJ2-7; TRBD1 aligns across 12 bases. The CDR3 covers 15 residues. Losses at the gene ends were 4 bases for V and 8 bases for J; bases not matched to a gene: 9. Germline CDR1 MGHRA, CDR2 YSYEKL. In nucleotides, the CDR3 is TGCGCCAGCAGCCCAACCAGGGGACAGGGGGCACAGCAGTACTTC. Encoded protein: CASSPTRGQGAQQYF.

The J gene is TRBJ1-5, the V gene TRBV4-1; TRBD1 is a possible D gene (6 bases). Trimming cost V 8 bases and J 3 bases, with 14 bases left between them. Per germline, CDR1 MGHRA and CDR2 YSYEKL. CDR3 length: 14 residues. CDR3 bases: TGCGCCAGCTCGGCGGACAGATTCAATCAGCCCCAGCATTTT. Its translation: CASSADRFNQPQHF.

This rearrangement joins TRBV4-1 to TRBJ1-2, with TRBD1 matching 7 bases. The trim removed 8 bases at V and 2 bases at J, leaving 5 bases unmatched. CDR3 length: 13 amino acids. Germline V CDR1 and CDR2: MGHRA, YSYEKL. The CDR3 here is CASRMTGNYGYTF. The CDR3 coding sequence is TGCGCCAGCCGGATGACAGGGAACTATGGCTACACCTTC.

Written as DNA, the CDR3 is TGTGCCAGCAGCCATGAGGGGGGTCCCTATGGCTACACCTTC. It encodes CASSHEGGPYGYTF. The chain couples TRBV14 to TRBJ1-2; TRBD1 might be the D (6 bases). Germline CDR1 is SGHDN and CDR2 is FVKESK. This CDR3 comprises 14 residues. Deletions cut 3 bases from V and 4 bases from J, with 12 bases between.

This clone occurred a few times. The chain couples TRBV29-1 to TRBJ2-7; D is uncertain. The germline V gene encodes CDR1 SQVTM and CDR2 ANQGSEA. This CDR3 has 12 residues. V was pared by 4 bases and J by 5 bases, with 12 bases between. CDR3 DNA sequence: TGCAGCGTTGTAGGTCAGGCCGACGAGCAGTACTTC. Amino acids: CSVVGQADEQYF.

The chain carries TRBV7-8 and TRBJ2-3; TRBD2 matches at 9 bases. The germline V gene has CDR1 SGHVS and CDR2 FQNEAQ. The CDR3 consists of 16 residues. With 1 base clipped from V and 3 bases from J, the junction kept 5 bases outside the gene matches. The CDR3 loop is CASSLGRLAGTDTQYF. In DNA form, the CDR3 reads TGTGCCAGCAGCTTAGGCCGGCTAGCGGGGACAGATACGCAGTATTTT.

The chain couples TRBV6-5 to TRBJ2-3; 8 nucleotides agree with TRBD1. The CDR3 extends over 15 amino acids. In germline, CDR1 is MNHEY, CDR2 SVGAGI. Trimming at V came to 5 bases and at J to 0 bases, leaving 4 bases not matched to a gene. This chain's CDR3 is CASSPRDRSTDTQYF. In DNA form, the CDR3 reads TGTGCCAGCAGTCCCCGGGACAGGAGCACAGATACGCAGTATTTT.

The CDR3 loop is CASSIDQRGQGPQHF. CDR3 nucleotides: TGTGCCAGTAGTATAGATCAGCGGGGGCAGGGGCCCCAGCATTTT. The chain joins TRBV19 to TRBJ1-5; D is possibly TRBD1 (6 bases). Germline values: CDR1 LNHDA, CDR2 SQIVND (reference sequence). CDR3 size: 15 residues. V lost 0 bases and J 9 bases, leaving 15 bases between the germline ends.

The chain recombines TRBV7-9 with TRBJ2-7, with D maybe TRBD2 (7 bases). The V gene lost 5 bases and the J gene lost 6 bases, with 29 bases spanning the gap. Looked up from germline, CDR1 is SEHNR and CDR2 is FQNEAQ (reference sequence). CDR3 length: 18 amino acids. The CDR3 DNA follows: TGTGCCAGCAGCCCCCCGGGCGGAGGGGGGGGTGAAATGAGCGAGCAGTACTTC. It yields the protein CASSPPGGGGGEMSEQYF.

V and J are TRBV30 and TRBJ1-5; 7 nucleotides align to TRBD1. The junction had 8 bases not matched to a gene; V was cut back by 4 bases and J by 2 bases. Per the germline V gene, CDR1 is GTSNPN and CDR2 is SVGIG (reference sequence). This CDR3 comprises 15 residues. The CDR3 loop reads CAWKQGLDGNQPQHF. The CDR3 DNA sequence: TGTGCCTGGAAACAGGGGTTGGATGGCAATCAGCCCCAGCATTTT.

This clone came up a few times. The V call is TRBV6-2 or TRBV6-3, the J call TRBJ1-2; D call uncertain. The germline V and J ends were trimmed by 1 base and 5 bases, with 8 bases remaining between them. The CDR3 spans 13 residues. Germline V gene lookup returns CDR1 MNHEY and CDR2 SVGEGT. CDR3 nucleotide sequence: TGTGCCAGCAGTTACTTCCAGGAGTATGGCTACACCTTC. Amino acid sequence: CASSYFQEYGYTF.

V gene TRBV11-3 combines with J gene TRBJ2-7, with D perhaps TRBD1 (6 bases). The CDR3 is 14 amino acids. The V and J ends lost 2 bases and 3 bases respectively, with 11 bases between them. Germline CDR1 is SGHNT and CDR2 is YENEEA. This CDR3 is CASSLLLQGYEQYF. The CDR3 DNA sequence: TGTGCCAGCAGCTTACTGCTACAGGGCTACGAGCAGTACTTC.

The rearrangement uses TRBV7-9 and TRBJ1-1, with D possibly matching TRBD1 (6 bases). V was cut by 3 bases and J by 8 bases, with 13 bases left in between. CDR1 SEHNR and CDR2 FQNEAQ come from the germline V gene (reference sequence). CDR3 length equals 13 residues. The CDR3 region has the DNA TGTGCCAGCAGCTTTAATCCTCAGGGGGAAGCTTTCTTT. Translated, it gives CASSFNPQGEAFF.

This rearrangement joins TRBV11-2 to TRBJ2-3, with TRBD2 matching 8 bases. Trimming removed 1 base from V and 2 bases from J; junction bases left unmatched: 5. Germline CDR1 SGHAT, CDR2 FQNNGV. The CDR3 spans 16 residues. CDR3 sequence: CASSLGAGVNTDTQYF. The CDR3 nucleotides read TGTGCCAGCAGCTTAGGAGCGGGGGTAAACACAGATACGCAGTATTTT.

The chain joins TRBV2 to TRBJ2-1; the match to TRBD2 covers 8 bases. The CDR3 is made up of 14 amino acids. Germline V CDR1 and CDR2: SNHLY, FYNNEI. The V and J ends lost 3 bases and 9 bases, in that order; junction bases with no gene match: 7. Written as DNA, the CDR3 is TGTGCCAGCAGTGAGAAACGGGGGGGCGTTGAGCAGTTCTTC. Amino acid sequence: CASSEKRGGVEQFF.

The chain couples TRBV2 to TRBJ1-1; the D gene is possibly TRBD1 (5 bases). Looked up from germline, CDR1 is SNHLY and CDR2 is FYNNEI. V shed 2 bases and J shed 10 bases, with 17 bases lying between them. The CDR3 covers 14 residues. The CDR3 DNA follows: TGTGCCAGCAGTGAAAATAAGGTCCAGGGAGCAGCTTTCTTT. Encoded protein: CASSENKVQGAAFF.

This sequence joins TRBV24-1 and TRBJ2-3; D is uncertain. Germline loops: CDR1 KGHDR, CDR2 SFDVKD. The CDR3 covers 13 residues. Between the trimmed V and J ends, which lost 6 bases and 1 base, there was a span of 7 bases. The CDR3 reads CATSSSGTDTQYF. As DNA, the CDR3 is TGTGCCACCAGTTCGTCGGGCACAGATACGCAGTATTTT.

The chain couples TRBV28 to TRBJ1-5; D is possibly TRBD1 (6 bases). This CDR3 is 22 amino acids long. Germline loops: CDR1 MDHEN, CDR2 SYDVKM. Trimming pared 3 bases from V and 4 bases from J, leaving 34 bases between. DNA of the CDR3: TGTGCCAGCAGTTTTTTTTATGCGGTCGACGAGACAGGTCTAATTTCTAATCAGCCCCAGCATTTT. Protein: CASSFFYAVDETGLISNQPQHF.

The gene calls are TRBV11-2 and TRBJ1-4; D may be TRBD1 (6 bases). Trimming cost V 4 bases and J 3 bases, with 12 bases left between them. The CDR3 extends over 15 amino acids. CDR1 and CDR2 from the germline V gene are SGHAT and FQNNGV. The CDR3 spells CASSSGQFPNEKLFF. CDR3 DNA: TGTGCCAGCAGCTCCGGACAGTTCCCTAATGAAAAACTGTTTTTT. Looking up the rest from reference TRBV11-2 and TRBJ1-4 gives the full variable domain: EAGVAQSPRYKIIEKRQSVAFWCNPISGHATLYWYQQILGQGPKLLIQFQNNGVVDDSQLPKDRFSAERLKGVDSTLKIQPAKLEDSAVYLCASSSGQFPNEKLFFGSGTQLSVL.

The chain links TRBV19 to TRBJ1-2; 8 bases are shared with TRBD1. V lost 3 bases and J lost 3; bases outside the gene matches: 6. Germline assignment: CDR1 LNHDA and CDR2 SQIVND (reference sequence). The CDR3 sequence is 15 residues long. The CDR3 spells CASSINPGQDYGYTF. For the CDR3, the DNA is TGTGCCAGTAGTATCAATCCGGGACAGGACTATGGCTACACCTTC. The variable domain in full, with the rest retrieved from reference TRBV19 and TRBJ1-2, is DGGITQSPKYLFRKEGQNVTLSCEQNLNHDAMYWYRQDPGQGLRLIYYSQIVNDFQKGDIAEGYSVSREKKESFPLTVTSAQKNPTAFYLCASSINPGQDYGYTFGSGTRLTVV.

J is TRBJ1-1 and V is TRBV5-1; 8 bases line up with TRBD1. Trimming took 2 bases from V and 1 from J; bases not matched to a gene: 4. Germline CDR1 is SGHRS and CDR2 is YFSETQ. The CDR3 is made up of 15 amino acids. The CDR3 DNA follows: TGCGCCAGCAGCTTCCAGGGGGCCGAGAACACTGAAGCTTTCTTT. It yields the protein CASSFQGAENTEAFF.

The chain couples TRBV5-3 to TRBJ1-1; D gene uncertain. TRBV5-3 is marked as an open reading frame, function uncertain. The CDR3 loop spans 13 amino acids. Trimming removed 2 bases from V and 6 bases from J, with 11 bases in between. The CDR3 sequence is CARSFEGSAEAFF. The CDR3 DNA reads as TGTGCCAGAAGCTTTGAGGGAAGCGCTGAAGCTTTCTTT.

The chain uses TRBV2 and TRBJ1-4; no clear D. The CDR3 has 14 residues. Germline V gene sequence: CDR1 SNHLY, CDR2 FYNNEI. V dropped 6 bases and J dropped 8 bases, with 16 bases sitting between them. CDR3 amino acids: CASRKGPQSEKLFF. The CDR3 DNA reads as TGTGCCAGCAGGAAGGGTCCTCAGAGCGAAAAACTGTTTTTT.

The rearrangement links TRBV27 to TRBJ2-3; perhaps TRBD2 as D (6 bases). CDR1 MNHEY and CDR2 SMNVEV come from the germline V gene (reference sequence). This CDR3 comprises 15 residues. Trimming cost V 7 bases and J 3 bases, with 17 bases left between them. CDR3 DNA: TGTGCCAGCAAGTCCTGGGGGGATTTAACAGATACGCAGTATTTT. Protein sequence: CASKSWGDLTDTQYF.

This sequence joins TRBV15 and TRBJ2-1, with D unresolved. V was clipped by 2 bases and J by 7 bases, with 9 bases between them. The CDR3 totals 13 residues. Germline V gene lookup returns CDR1 LNHNV and CDR2 YYDKDF (reference sequence). DNA for the CDR3: TGTGCCACCAGCAGAAGTACGCCGAATGAGCAGTTCTTC. Its translation: CATSRSTPNEQFF.

The rearrangement joins TRBV6-5 to TRBJ1-5, with D unresolved. The CDR3 runs to 15 residues. The V gene lost 0 bases and the J gene lost 3 bases, with 9 bases spanning the gap. CDR1 and CDR2 (germline): MNHEY, SVGAGI. The CDR3 is CASSYSATVNQPQHF. The CDR3 region has the DNA TGTGCCAGCAGTTACTCAGCGACGGTCAATCAGCCCCAGCATTTT.